The 29 T cell receptor beta chains listed next were all sequenced from one sample in a study of blood T cells in healthy people across ages. With a J-beta primer mix and a sample-barcoded 5' primer, a second PCR ran about 6 to 11 cycles. A single record per CDR3 protein comes from TCRdb applying MiXCR to the 5' RACE reads. Among approximately 770,000 distinct CDR3 sequences listed, about three fifths were seen once. Sequenced sample: blood. The receptors shown here come from a man aged 25 to 45 in good health.

The chain couples TRBV5-1 to TRBJ2-1, with 10 bases fitting TRBD2. The J call may be faulty, since TRBJ2-7 better matches the DNA end. The CDR3 extends over 14 amino acids. CDR1 is SGHRS and CDR2 is YFSETQ in the germline V gene. CDR3 residues: CASSSSGGYNEQYF. The CDR3 DNA follows: TGCGCCAGCAGCTCTAGCGGGGGATACAATGAGCAGTACTTC.

This clonotype was seen more than once but under ten times. The chain carries TRBV7-2 and TRBJ2-3; D perhaps matches TRBD1 (6 bases). The CDR3 runs 17 residues. Germline CDR1 and CDR2: SGHTA and FQGNSA. V lost 1 base to trimming and J lost 3 bases, with 17 bases between them. CDR3 bases: TGTGCCAGCAGCTTAGTGGCCCCAGGGGCCGGGACAGATACGCAGTATTTT. Translating gives CASSLVAPGAGTDTQYF.

This clonotype occurred a few times. This rearrangement joins TRBV9 to TRBJ1-5; the D gene is possibly TRBD1 (6 bases). The V end lost 4 bases, the J end lost 5 bases, and 16 bases lay between the germline ends. Germline CDR1 and CDR2: SGDLS and YYNGEE. The CDR3 consists of 15 residues. The DNA of the CDR3 is TGTGCCAGCAGCTCCTATGGACAGTCTTATCAGCCCCAGCATTTT. It codes for CASSSYGQSYQPQHF. Based on the CDR3 plus reference TRBV9 and TRBJ1-5, the full variable domain is DSGVTQTPKHLITATGQRVTLRCSPRSGDLSVYWYQQSLDQGLQFLIQYYNGEERAKGNILERFSAQQFPDLHSELNLSSLELGDSALYFCASSSYGQSYQPQHFGDGTRLSIL.

The J gene is TRBJ2-5, the V gene TRBV10-1, with D tentatively TRBD2 (5 bases). This CDR3 comprises 17 residues. V lost 6 bases, J lost 5 bases, and 25 bases lay in between. Germline V gene lookup returns CDR1 WNHNN and CDR2 SYGVQD (reference sequence). The CDR3 loop is CASRRIPPGLKGETQYF. For the CDR3, the DNA is TGCGCCAGCAGACGAATACCTCCTGGACTCAAAGGGGAGACCCAGTACTTC.

The CDR3 loop reads CASSESGGSYEQYF. The CDR3 DNA reads TGTGCCAGCAGTGAGTCAGGGGGCTCCTACGAGCAGTACTTC. The V call is TRBV6-4, the J call TRBJ2-7, with 7 positions matching TRBD1. In germline, CDR1 is MRHNA, CDR2 SNTAGT. The V segment lost 3 bases and the J segment 0 bases; nucleotides outside the gene matches: 2. The CDR3 runs to 14 residues.

CDR3 in DNA: TGCGCCAGCAGCCAGGGGTCGGCCACTGAAGCTTTCTTT. Its protein product is CASSQGSATEAFF. The rearrangement links TRBV4-1 to TRBJ1-1; D not resolved. CDR3 length: 13 residues. The V end was cut by 3 bases, the J end by 4 bases, with 9 bases between. Germline V gene lookup returns CDR1 MGHRA and CDR2 YSYEKL.

This chain uses TRBV11-2 with TRBJ2-7; D ambiguous. The end of the DNA fits TRBJ2-5 better, so the J call may be wrong. The CDR3 contains 13 residues. Germline V gives CDR1 SGHAT, CDR2 FQNNGV. The CDR3 is CASSFYFGETQYF. In DNA, the CDR3 is TGTGCCAGCAGCTTTTATTTTGGGGAGACCCAGTACTTC.

This chain links TRBV7-9 with TRBJ2-5; TRBD2 matches 7 bases. Unmatched junction bases numbered 8, after V lost 5 bases and J lost 2 bases. The CDR3 consists of 15 residues. Per germline, CDR1 SEHNR and CDR2 FQNEAQ (reference sequence). The CDR3 DNA reads TGTGCCAGCAGCGGTTGGGGGGGAACTCAAGAGACCCAGTACTTC. Translated: CASSGWGGTQETQYF. The complete variable domain, with remaining parts taken from reference TRBV7-9 and TRBJ2-5, reads DTGVSQNPRHKITKRGQNVTFRCDPISEHNRLYWYRQTLGQGPEFLTYFQNEAQLEKSRLLSDRFSAERPKGSFSTLEIQRTEQGDSAMYLCASSGWGGTQETQYFGPGTRLLVL.

This sequence joins TRBV7-6 and TRBJ2-1; tentatively, D is TRBD1 (6 bases). The V gene lost 5 bases and the J gene lost 1 base, with 12 bases spanning the gap. The CDR3 spans 15 residues. From germline, CDR1 is SGHVS and CDR2 FNYEAQ. CDR3 loop: CASSLQGWSYNEQFF. In DNA form, the CDR3 reads TGTGCCAGCAGCCTACAGGGCTGGTCCTACAATGAGCAGTTCTTC.

The chain couples TRBV6-5 to TRBJ2-1; TRBD2 matches 8 bases. CDR3 length equals 17 residues. Unmatched junction bases numbered 4, after V lost 0 bases and J lost 0 bases. The germline CDR1 and CDR2 sequences are MNHEY and SVGAGI. The CDR3 spells CASSYSVGRASYNEQFF. DNA of the CDR3: TGTGCCAGCAGTTACTCAGTCGGGAGGGCCTCCTACAATGAGCAGTTCTTC.

Remarks on this clonotype: The germline gene is not matched at one end of the junction; a read error may be the cause. V usage is TRBV14 and J usage is TRBJ1-1; D is uncertain. CDR1 is SGHDN, CDR2 FVKESK, per germline. The CDR3 runs to 10 residues. The CDR3 DNA follows: TGCGCCAGCAGCCCAGCAGAAGCTTTCTTT. Its translation: CASSPAEAFF.

This chain uses TRBV15 with TRBJ2-1, with D perhaps matching TRBD1 (5 bases). The CDR3 has 12 amino acids. Trimming removed 0 bases at V and 13 bases at J, with 10 bases between. Per germline, CDR1 LNHNV and CDR2 YYDKDF (reference sequence). CDR3 residues: CATSREGAFQFF. For the CDR3, the DNA is TGTGCCACCAGCAGAGAAGGGGCTTTCCAGTTCTTC.

This clonotype was recorded only once. V is TRBV3-1 and J is TRBJ1-2; D remains ambiguous. Trimming took off 3 bases at V and 6 bases at J, with 14 bases between the two ends. In germline, CDR1 is LGHDT, CDR2 YNNKEL (reference sequence). The CDR3 has 14 residues. The CDR3 loop reads CASSHGKSVHGYTF. The CDR3 DNA sequence: TGTGCCAGCAGCCATGGTAAATCGGTTCATGGCTACACCTTC.

The chain couples TRBV5-1 to TRBJ1-2; a possible D gene is TRBD1 (5 bases). The length of the CDR3 is 15 residues. V was cut by 4 bases and J by 4 bases, with 17 bases left in between. From germline, CDR1 is SGHRS and CDR2 YFSETQ. The CDR3 nucleotides read TGCGCCAGCAGCCTACTCGGGAAGGGACCCTATGGCTACACCTTC. This translates into CASSLLGKGPYGYTF.

This clonotype occurred a few times. J is TRBJ1-2 and V is TRBV7-2, with D tentatively TRBD1 (5 bases). V was shortened by 4 bases and J by 4 bases, with 10 bases between the two germline ends. Looked up from germline, CDR1 is SGHTA and CDR2 is FQGNSA. This CDR3 contains 13 residues. CDR3 region: CASSYDRLYGYTF. CDR3 coding DNA: TGTGCCAGCAGCTATGACAGACTCTATGGCTACACCTTC.

This clonotype was seen more than once but under ten times. The V call is TRBV21-1, the J call TRBJ2-1. TRBV21-1 is classified as a pseudogene. CDR3 length equals 15 residues. The CDR3 coding sequence is TGTGCCAGCAGGGACCGGCTTCCCTCCTACAATGAGCAGTTCTTC. It encodes CASRDRLPSYNEQFF.

The chain carries TRBV30 and TRBJ1-4; TRBD1 agrees at 7 bases. The CDR3 covers 14 residues. J lost 5 bases, V lost 2 bases, and 5 bases had no gene match. Germline loops: CDR1 GTSNPN, CDR2 SVGIG (reference sequence). The CDR3 sequence is CAWSRQGRNEKLFF. The CDR3 DNA reads TGTGCCTGGAGTAGACAGGGAAGAAATGAAAAACTGTTTTTT.

DNA for the CDR3: TGTGGCAGTGCTTCGGGGGATACGCAGTATTTT. Its translation: CGSASGDTQYF. The J gene is TRBJ2-3, the V gene TRBV12-5; tentative D call: TRBD2 (5 bases). Germline CDR1 and CDR2: LGHNT and FRNRAP. This CDR3 region has 11 residues.

In the case of this clonotype: A read error may account for a junction end that differs from germline. The chain links TRBV15 to TRBJ2-5; 7 bases are shared with TRBD2. Germline CDR1 reads LNHNV; CDR2 reads YYDKDF (reference sequence). The CDR3 is made up of 17 amino acids. Here the CDR3 DNA reads TGTGCCATCAGCAGAGATGCCACCGGGACTATGGAAGAGACCCAGTACTTC. As protein: CAISRDATGTMEETQYF. The full variable domain, rest sourced from reference TRBV15 and TRBJ2-5, is DAMVIQNPRYQVTQFGKPVTLSCSQTLNHNVMYWYQQKSSQAPKLLFHYYDKDFNNEADTPDNFQSRRPNTSFCFLDIRSPGLGDTAMYLCAISRDATGTMEETQYFGPGTRLLVL.

To note about this clonotype: A much larger clone differs by one base, so this may be a read error. This sequence joins TRBV29-1 and TRBJ1-4; a possible D gene is TRBD1 (5 bases). The CDR3 loop spans 14 amino acids. Germline values: CDR1 SQVTM, CDR2 ANQGSEA. V was trimmed by 7 bases and J by 8 bases, leaving 20 bases between them. In DNA, the CDR3 is TGCAGCGCTGTCGCGTCCAGGGTGGGAGAAAAACTGTTTTTT. This sequence encodes CSAVASRVGEKLFF. Combining the CDR3 with reference TRBV29-1 and TRBJ1-4 gives the whole variable domain SAVISQKPSRDICQRGTSLTIQCQVDSQVTMMFWYRQQPGQSLTLIATANQGSEATYESGFVIDKFPISRPNLTFSTLTVSNMSPEDSSIYLCSAVASRVGEKLFFGSGTQLSVL.

The chain uses TRBV12-5 and TRBJ2-1; D might be TRBD1 (5 bases). V was shortened by 1 base and J by 11 bases, with 12 bases between the two germline ends. There are 13 residues in the CDR3. The germline gives CDR1 LGHNT, CDR2 FRNRAP. In DNA, the CDR3 is TGTGCTAGTGGTTTGGCCCCCAGGGAAAAGCAGTTCTTC. Its protein is CASGLAPREKQFF.

The chain couples TRBV7-4 to TRBJ1-5; TRBD1 is a possible D gene (6 bases). Trimming took off 5 bases at V and 5 bases at J, with 16 bases between the two ends. This CDR3 spans 15 amino acids. Germline CDR1 and CDR2: SGHVT and SQSDAQ. This CDR3 reads CASSQRKQGDQPQHF. Written as DNA, the CDR3 is TGTGCCAGCAGCCAGAGGAAACAGGGCGATCAGCCCCAGCATTTT.

CDR3 loop: CASSRFSENEQFF. CDR3 sequence (DNA): TGTGCCAGCAGTCGATTTAGCGAGAATGAGCAGTTCTTC. This rearrangement joins TRBV3-1 to TRBJ2-1, with D tentatively TRBD2 (5 bases). Trimming left V 6 bases short and J 7 bases short, with 13 bases between. The CDR3 length is 13 residues. CDR1 and CDR2 (germline): LGHDT, YNNKEL (reference sequence).

The rearrangement uses TRBV6-5 and TRBJ2-2; D not resolved. The germline CDR1 and CDR2 sequences are MNHEY and SVGAGI. CDR3 length equals 13 residues. Trimming pared 5 bases from V and 5 bases from J, leaving 9 bases between. The CDR3 sequence is CASSHFPTGELFF. In DNA form, the CDR3 reads TGTGCCAGCAGTCACTTTCCGACCGGGGAGCTGTTTTTT.

This sequence joins TRBV6-1 and TRBJ2-1; the D gene is possibly TRBD2 (6 bases). The germline gives CDR1 MNHNS, CDR2 SASEGT. Trimming cost V 6 bases and J 6 bases, with 12 bases left between them. This CDR3 has 13 residues. CDR3 sequence reads: CASSLDYRNEQFF. The CDR3 DNA reads as TGTGCCAGCAGCCTGGACTATCGCAATGAGCAGTTCTTC.

The J gene is TRBJ2-4, the V gene TRBV7-2; D is ambiguous. Trimming shortened V by 2 bases and J by 13 bases, and 9 bases separated the two germline ends. This CDR3 comprises 11 residues. Germline CDR1 is SGHTA and CDR2 is FQGNSA. CDR3 sequence (DNA): TGTGCCAGCAGCTTAAGGAGTGTGCAGTACTTC. This encodes CASSLRSVQYF.

This clonotype was counted only a few times. This chain connects TRBV7-2 to TRBJ2-1; 14 nucleotides align to TRBD2. The CDR3 is 14 amino acids. Per germline, CDR1 SGHTA and CDR2 FQGNSA. The V gene end was trimmed by 5 bases and the J gene end by 14 bases; junction bases not matched to a gene: 8. In nucleotides, the CDR3 is TGTGCCAGCAGCCAGGGACTAGCGGGAGAGTCTAAGTTCTTC. Its translation: CASSQGLAGESKFF.

The gene calls are TRBV6-6 and TRBJ1-1; TRBD1 matches at 8 bases. In germline, CDR1 is MNHNY, CDR2 SVGAGI (reference sequence). CDR3 length: 14 residues. V lost 7 bases, J lost 2 bases, and 6 bases stayed unmatched. The CDR3 sequence: CASNPDRGNTEAFF. The DNA for the CDR3 is TGTGCCAGCAACCCCGACAGGGGAAACACTGAAGCTTTCTTT.

This clonotype was detected only a few times. This chain links TRBV6-6 with TRBJ2-6, with D uncertain. CDR3 length: 16 residues. The germline V gene encodes CDR1 MNHNY and CDR2 SVGAGI (reference sequence). V was cut by 5 bases and J by 0 bases, with 11 bases left in between. CDR3 coding DNA: TGTGCCAGCAGTGGATCCTTTCTCTCTGGGGCCAACGTCCTGACTTTC. This encodes CASSGSFLSGANVLTF.